Listed below are T cell receptor beta chains from one sample, sequenced in a study of OX40 agonist ivuxolimab in advanced cancers. Clones were read by immunoSEQ multiplex PCR, and TCRdb kept only the in-frame ones, dropping some. In the table there are roughly 100,000 clones, roughly 89% of which are singletons. This specimen was CD4+ or CD8+ T cells sorted from blood, taken in a trial of the OX40 agonist ivuxolimab. The receptors originated from an adult with an advanced solid tumor such as melanoma, head and neck, liver or kidney cancer. CDR3s leave out the opening cysteine and the closing phenylalanine or tryptophan.

J	V	CDR3
TRBJ1-4	TRBV18	ASSPLTGVANEKLF
TRBJ2-5	TRBV4-1	ASSQDPGTRETQY
TRBJ2-3	TRBV6-5	ASSSGRAPDTQY
TRBJ2-7	TRBV6-6	ASSYSRGTYEQY
TRBJ2-2	TRBV5-1	ASSSLRLAGVNGELF
TRBJ1-4	TRBV19	ASTKIRDGNEKLF
TRBJ2-3	TRBV5-8	ASSRQGGTQY
TRBJ1-3	TRBV4-2	ASSHEDRGGSGNTIY
TRBJ1-2	TRBV25-1	ASSERIYGTVGYT
TRBJ1-5	TRBV28	ASSRQGVGNQPQH
TRBJ1-1	TRBV28	ASSIPLKAF